The next 7 T cell receptor beta chains were all read from a single sample in a study of cytomegalovirus exposure and HLA in healthy donors. PCR involved 60 Vbeta and 13 Jbeta primers. Generated by immunoSEQ multiplex PCR, the TCRdb table keeps only in-frame clones and is missing some. This repertoire shows roughly 100,000 clones, around 73% found once; its top ten account for roughly 1.8%. Sequencing input: PBMCs. Receptors originate from a woman aged 40-49 years in good health and CMV-seronegative.

This chain uses TRBV4-3 with TRBJ1-1; D may be TRBD1 (5 bases). Germline CDR1 is LGHNA and CDR2 is YSLEER. The CDR3 has 18 residues. V was pared by 1 base and J by 1 base, with 19 bases between. The CDR3: CASSQGSRLGLGNTEAFF. As DNA, the CDR3 is TGCGCCAGCAGCCAAGGGAGTCGACTGGGACTCGGGAACACTGAAGCTTTCTTT.

The chain combines TRBV18 with TRBJ1-1, with D maybe TRBD1 (5 bases). Trimming stripped 4 bases from V and 6 bases from J, with 12 bases between. This CDR3 is built from 13 residues. Germline CDR1 KGHSH, CDR2 LQKENI. CDR3 residues: CASSLSRQSEAFF. The DNA of the CDR3 is TGTGCCAGCTCACTTAGCCGACAGTCTGAAGCTTTCTTT.

The chain recombines TRBV29-1 with TRBJ2-1; 10 nucleotides match TRBD2. From germline, CDR1 is SQVTM and CDR2 ANQGSEA. Trimming at V came to 8 bases and at J to 2 bases, leaving 6 bases not matched to a gene. The CDR3 is 14 residues long. CDR3 loop: CSLYLAGAYNEQFF. The CDR3 nucleotides read TGCAGCCTCTATCTAGCGGGAGCCTACAATGAGCAGTTCTTC.

The CDR3 sequence: CASSPDRSYNQPQHF. CDR3 bases: TGTGCCAGCAGTCCTGACAGGTCCTACAATCAGCCCCAGCATTTT. The chain joins TRBV6-5 to TRBJ1-5; D perhaps matches TRBD1 (6 bases). The germline V and J ends were trimmed by 5 bases and 3 bases, with 14 bases remaining between them. Germline CDR1 MNHEY, CDR2 SVGAGI. The CDR3 contains 15 residues.

This rearrangement joins TRBV7-6 to TRBJ2-7; 8 nucleotides line up with TRBD1. The CDR3 is 14 amino acids. V lost 1 base to trimming and J lost 5 bases; unmatched junction nucleotides: 4. CDR1 SGHVS and CDR2 FNYEAQ come from the germline V gene. CDR3 bases: TGTGCCAGCAGCTTAGGGGCGACAGGGGACGAGCAGTACTTC. The encoded protein is CASSLGATGDEQYF. Supplemented by reference TRBV7-6 and TRBJ2-7, the full variable domain reads GAGVSQSPRYKVTKRGQDVALRCDPISGHVSLYWYRQALGQGPEFLTYFNYEAQQDKSGLPNDRFSAERPEGSISTLTIQRTEQRDSAMYRCASSLGATGDEQYFGPGTRLTVT.

The gene calls are TRBV28 and TRBJ2-7, with 8 bases fitting TRBD2. After removal of 1 base from V and 6 bases from J, the junction contained 8 bases not matched to a gene. CDR1 and CDR2 (germline): MDHEN, SYDVKM. The CDR3 loop spans 15 amino acids. CDR3 amino acids: CASSLSSAGGTEQYF. CDR3 in DNA: TGTGCCAGCAGTTTATCTTCCGCGGGAGGTACCGAGCAGTACTTC.

The genes are TRBV30 and TRBJ1-2, with D possibly TRBD1 on 6 matching bases. The germline gives CDR1 GTSNPN, CDR2 SVGIG (reference sequence). The ends were cut back, 1 base at V and 8 bases at J, with 11 bases in the middle. The CDR3 totals 12 residues. The chain's CDR3 is CAWSAGAEGYTF. In nucleotides, the CDR3 is TGTGCCTGGAGTGCAGGGGCGGAAGGCTACACCTTC.